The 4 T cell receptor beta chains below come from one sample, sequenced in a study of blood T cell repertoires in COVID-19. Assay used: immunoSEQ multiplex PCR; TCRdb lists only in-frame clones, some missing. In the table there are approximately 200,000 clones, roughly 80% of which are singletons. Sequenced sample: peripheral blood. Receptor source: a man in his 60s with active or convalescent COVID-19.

The CDR3 coding sequence is TGTGCCAGCAGCTTAACGGGGACAGATCATTCACCCCTCCACTTT. It specifies CASSLTGTDHSPLHF. This chain joins TRBV7-3 and TRBJ1-6; TRBD1 matches 7 bases. In germline, CDR1 is SGHTA, CDR2 FQGTGA. The V and J ends lost 0 bases and 8 bases, in that order; junction bases with no gene match: 4. This CDR3 comprises 15 residues.

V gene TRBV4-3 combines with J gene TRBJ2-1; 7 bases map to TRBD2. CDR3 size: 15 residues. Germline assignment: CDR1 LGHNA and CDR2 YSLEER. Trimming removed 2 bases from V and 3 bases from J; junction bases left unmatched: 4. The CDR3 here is CASSQSIAGYNEQFF. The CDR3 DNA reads TGCGCCAGCAGCCAATCTATAGCGGGCTACAATGAGCAGTTCTTC.

Here the CDR3 reads CASSQASGKFGETQYF. The CDR3 bases are TGCGCCAGCAGCCAAGCCAGCGGGAAATTCGGAGAGACCCAGTACTTC. The chain employs TRBV4-3 and TRBJ2-5, with TRBD2 matching 7 bases. The CDR3 extends over 16 amino acids. Looked up from germline, CDR1 is LGHNA and CDR2 is YSLEER. Unmatched junction bases numbered 9, after V lost 1 base and J lost 4 bases.

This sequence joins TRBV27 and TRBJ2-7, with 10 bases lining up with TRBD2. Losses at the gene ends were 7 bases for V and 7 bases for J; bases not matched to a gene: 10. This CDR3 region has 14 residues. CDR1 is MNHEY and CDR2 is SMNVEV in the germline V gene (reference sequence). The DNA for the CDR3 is TGTGCCAGCACCCTAGCGGGAGCCTCGGGGGAGCAGTACTTC. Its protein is CASTLAGASGEQYF.